This T cell receptor (beta chain) is drawn from a study of blood T cell repertoires in COVID-19. Study as a whole: The United States, Italy and Spain were the sources of the acute and convalescent COVID-19 samples. Sources were T cells, B-cell-depleted T cells, or PBMCs; the material itself was cDNA or gDNA.

The CDR3 consists of 14 residues. Looked up from germline, CDR1 is ENHRY and CDR2 is SYGVKD. Losses at the gene ends were 7 bases for V and 3 bases for J; bases not matched to a gene: 8. Repertoires were generated with immunoSEQ multiplex PCR, while TCRdb's copy carries only in-frame clones and drops some. Counted here are roughly 220,000 clones, around four fifths occurring once; the ten biggest clones make up 5.1%. The chain has TRBV10-3 and TRBJ1-2; 7 nucleotides agree with TRBD1. Sequenced: peripheral blood. The clonotype was recovered from an older woman who had recovered from COVID-19. The CDR3 DNA sequence: TGTGCCATCAAAGACAGGGTCTCCGACTATGGCTACACCTTC. It codes for CAIKDRVSDYGYTF.